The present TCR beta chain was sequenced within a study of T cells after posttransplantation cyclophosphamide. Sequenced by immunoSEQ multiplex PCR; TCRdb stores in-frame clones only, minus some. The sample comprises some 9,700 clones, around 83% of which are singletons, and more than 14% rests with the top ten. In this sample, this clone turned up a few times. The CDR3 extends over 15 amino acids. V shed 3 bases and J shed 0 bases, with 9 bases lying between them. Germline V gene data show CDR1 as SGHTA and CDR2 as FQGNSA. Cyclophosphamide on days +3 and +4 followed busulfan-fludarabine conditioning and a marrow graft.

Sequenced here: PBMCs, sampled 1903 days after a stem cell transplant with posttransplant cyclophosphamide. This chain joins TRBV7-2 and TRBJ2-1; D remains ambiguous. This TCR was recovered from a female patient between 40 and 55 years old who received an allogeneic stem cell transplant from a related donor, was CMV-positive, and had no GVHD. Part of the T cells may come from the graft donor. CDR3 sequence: CASSFYSSSYNEQFF. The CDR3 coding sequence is TGTGCCAGCAGCTTTTACTCGAGCTCCTACAATGAGCAGTTCTTC. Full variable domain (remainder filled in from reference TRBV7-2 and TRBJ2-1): GAGVSQSPSNKVTEKGKDVELRCDPISGHTALYWYRQSLGQGLEFLIYFQGNSAPDKSGLPSDRFSAERTGGSVSTLTIQRTQQEDSAVYLCASSFYSSSYNEQFFGPGTRLTVL.